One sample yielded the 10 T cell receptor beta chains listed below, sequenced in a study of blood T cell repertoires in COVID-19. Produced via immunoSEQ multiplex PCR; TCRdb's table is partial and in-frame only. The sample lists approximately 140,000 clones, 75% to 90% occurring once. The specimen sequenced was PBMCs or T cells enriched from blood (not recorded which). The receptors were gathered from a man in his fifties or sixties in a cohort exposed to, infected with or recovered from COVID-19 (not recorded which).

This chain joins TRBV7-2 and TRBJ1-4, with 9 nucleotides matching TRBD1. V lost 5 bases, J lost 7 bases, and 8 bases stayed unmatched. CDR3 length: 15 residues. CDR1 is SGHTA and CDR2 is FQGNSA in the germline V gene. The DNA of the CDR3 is TGTGCCAGCAGCGTACAGGGGGCTGGTTCTGAAAAACTGTTTTTT. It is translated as CASSVQGAGSEKLFF. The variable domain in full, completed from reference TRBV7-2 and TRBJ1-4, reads GAGVSQSPSNKVTEKGKDVELRCDPISGHTALYWYRQSLGQGLEFLIYFQGNSAPDKSGLPSDRFSAERTGGSVSTLTIQRTQQEDSAVYLCASSVQGAGSEKLFFGSGTQLSVL.

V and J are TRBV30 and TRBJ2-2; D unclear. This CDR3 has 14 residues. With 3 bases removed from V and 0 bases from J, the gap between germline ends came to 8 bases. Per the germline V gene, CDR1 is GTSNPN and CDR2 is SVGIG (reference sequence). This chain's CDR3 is CAWRVLSNTGELFF. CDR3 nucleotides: TGTGCCTGGAGGGTCCTATCGAACACCGGGGAGCTGTTTTTT.

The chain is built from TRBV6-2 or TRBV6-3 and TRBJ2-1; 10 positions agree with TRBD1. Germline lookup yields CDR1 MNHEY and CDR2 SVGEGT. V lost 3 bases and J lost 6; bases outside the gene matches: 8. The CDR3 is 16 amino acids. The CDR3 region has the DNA TGTGCCAGCAGTTATAGTAGGACAGGGGGGTCCAATGAGCAGTTCTTC. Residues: CASSYSRTGGSNEQFF.

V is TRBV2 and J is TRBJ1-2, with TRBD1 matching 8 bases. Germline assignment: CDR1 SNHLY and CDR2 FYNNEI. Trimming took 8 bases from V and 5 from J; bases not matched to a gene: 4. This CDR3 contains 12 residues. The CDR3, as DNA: TGTGCCAGCGGACAGGGCTCTTATGGCTACACCTTC. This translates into CASGQGSYGYTF.

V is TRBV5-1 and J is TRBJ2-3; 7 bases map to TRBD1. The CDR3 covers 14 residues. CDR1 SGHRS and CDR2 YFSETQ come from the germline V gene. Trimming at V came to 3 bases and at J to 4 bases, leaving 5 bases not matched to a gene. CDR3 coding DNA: TGCGCCAGCAGCTCCAGCCAGGGGGCAGATACGCAGTATTTT. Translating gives CASSSSQGADTQYF.

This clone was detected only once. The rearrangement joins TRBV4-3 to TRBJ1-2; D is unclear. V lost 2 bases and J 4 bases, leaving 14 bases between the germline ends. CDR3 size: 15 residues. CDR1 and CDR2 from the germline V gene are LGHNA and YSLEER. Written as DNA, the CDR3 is TGCGCCAGCAGCCAATCGGGAGCAGGACCCTATGGCTACACCTTC. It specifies CASSQSGAGPYGYTF.

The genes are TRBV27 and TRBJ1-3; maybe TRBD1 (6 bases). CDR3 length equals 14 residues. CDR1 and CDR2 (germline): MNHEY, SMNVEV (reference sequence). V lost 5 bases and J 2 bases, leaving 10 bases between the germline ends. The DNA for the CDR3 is TGTGCCAGCAGTGCACAGGGAGCTGGAAACACCATATATTTT. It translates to CASSAQGAGNTIYF.

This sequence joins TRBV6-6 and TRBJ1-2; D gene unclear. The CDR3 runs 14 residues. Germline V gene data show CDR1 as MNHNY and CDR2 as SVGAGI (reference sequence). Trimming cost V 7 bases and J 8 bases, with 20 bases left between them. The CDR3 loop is CASTHEAGFEGYTF. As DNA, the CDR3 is TGTGCCAGCACCCACGAGGCGGGGTTTGAAGGCTACACCTTC.

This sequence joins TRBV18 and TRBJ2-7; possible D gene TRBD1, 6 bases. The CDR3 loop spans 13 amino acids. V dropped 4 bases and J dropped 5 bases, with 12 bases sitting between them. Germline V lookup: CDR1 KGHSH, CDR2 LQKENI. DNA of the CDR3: TGTGCCAGCTCACATACAGGGAGTGACGAGCAGTACTTC. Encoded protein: CASSHTGSDEQYF. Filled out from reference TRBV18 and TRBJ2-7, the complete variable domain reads NAGVMQNPRHLVRRRGQEARLRCSPMKGHSHVYWYRQLPEEGLKFMVYLQKENIIDESGMPKERFSAEFPKEGPSILRIQQVVRGDSAAYFCASSHTGSDEQYFGPGTRLTVT.

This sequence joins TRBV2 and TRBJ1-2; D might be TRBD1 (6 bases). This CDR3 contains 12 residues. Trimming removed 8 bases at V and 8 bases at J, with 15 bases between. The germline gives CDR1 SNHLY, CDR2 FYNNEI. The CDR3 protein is CASLGGRQGYTF. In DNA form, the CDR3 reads TGTGCCAGCCTCGGGGGGCGTCAAGGCTACACCTTC.